This is a list of T cell receptor beta chains from one sample in a study of cytomegalovirus exposure and HLA in healthy donors. Libraries were prepared by immunoSEQ multiplex PCR; TCRdb keeps only in-frame clonotypes and omits some of them. The data contain 120,000 to 150,000 clones, around nine tenths of them singletons. The specimen sequenced was PBMCs. All receptors come from a man aged 18 to 30 in good health and CMV-seropositive. Each CDR3 is given with its conserved first and last residue. D genes are given only for firm matches.

v_call	j_call	d_call	cdr3_nt	cdr3_aa
TRBV30	TRBJ1-5	TRBD1	TGTGCCTGGAGTACAGGGGGAGGCAATCAGCCCCAGCATTTT	CAWSTGGGNQPQHF
TRBV30	TRBJ2-3	NA	TGTGCCTGGAGTCACGGGTGGGGAGCAGATACGCAGTATTTT	CAWSHGWGADTQYF
TRBV5-6	TRBJ2-3	NA	TGTGCCAGCAGCTTGAGGCAGGTTAACGCAGATACGCAGTATTTT	CASSLRQVNADTQYF
TRBV27	TRBJ1-6	TRBD1	TGTGCCAGCAGTTTCTGGACAGGGAAAGGGAATTCACCCCTCCACTTT	CASSFWTGKGNSPLHF
TRBV9	TRBJ2-1	TRBD1	TGTGCCAGCACCGGGACAGGGGTCAGTAATGAGCAGTTCTTC	CASTGTGVSNEQFF
TRBV11-2	TRBJ2-1	NA	TGTGCCAGCAGCTTAGAGCGGGCTACGAGCTCCTACAATGAGCAGTTCTTC	CASSLERATSSYNEQFF
TRBV19	TRBJ1-3	NA	TGTGCCAGTAATTCGGCTTGGGGAGGTGGAAACACCATATATTTT	CASNSAWGGGNTIYF
TRBV11-2	TRBJ1-1	NA	TGTGCCAGCGGACAGAGGAACACTGAAGCTTTCTTT	CASGQRNTEAFF
TRBV9	TRBJ2-3	TRBD2	TGTGCCAGCAGTCTCAGCGGGGCAGATACGCAGTATTTT	CASSLSGADTQYF
TRBV10-3	TRBJ2-7	TRBD2	TGTGCCATCAGTGAGGGTAGCGGGGGCTACGAGCAGTACTTC	CAISEGSGGYEQYF
TRBV6-6	TRBJ2-3	TRBD2	TGTGCCAGCAGCACAGAGGGGACTAGATCAGATACGCAGTATTTT	CASSTEGTRSDTQYF